This section outlines one T cell receptor beta chain sequence together with its context. Its antigen target is currently unknown. The sample holds no much larger clone one base away, and base qualities are not on file. Using the deep immunoSEQ assay, multiplex PCR amplified TCR CDR3 regions from genomic DNA. For each cell subset, the extracted genomic DNA was distributed evenly across all wells of several immunoSEQ 96-well plates, and each plate served as one replicate. For sorted subsets, around 200 ng genomic DNA, equal to tens of thousands of T cell genomes, was loaded into each replicate PCR. Purified libraries were quantified with a Qubit 3.0 fluorometer, sized on a Bioanalyzer 2100, and re-quantified with the KAPA Library Quantification kit. A separate single-read 150-cycle Illumina NextSeq 550 flow cell was used to sequence each immunoSEQ 96-well plate. Regarding the original processing steps: The immunoSEQ output contained only junctional sequences without quality scores, so filtering could not match that applied to full-length reads. To assign V/J genes and CDR3, sequences were annotated against IMGT germline references using PyIR, a Python wrapper for IgBLAST v1.9. Reads were filtered out if the reads had weak V/J assignments (E-value above 1e-6), no CDR3, stop codons, out-of-frame junctions, or ambiguous translated residues. A V3J clonotype was defined by an identical inferred V gene, J gene, and CDR3 amino acid sequence. The percentage overlap between two repertoires was calculated by dividing the number of shared unique clonotypes by the size of the smaller repertoire. Richness of each repertoire was evaluated using RTK rarefaction, the Chao1 estimator, and Recon v2.1 estimates of unobserved clonotypes. For all TCRbeta clonotypes obtained by the gDNA method from several donors, generation probabilities were computed with OLGA. TCRdb stores this immuneACCESS table with in-frame sequences only. Part of the clones is absent; in the studies checked, under half of the shortfall reflects unresolved V genes, and no reason is known for the rest. V and J calls and clone size are those listed in that table; D and trimming were worked out from the DNA. For this sample there are 500,000 to 550,000 clones; about 96% appear just once. The ten most abundant clones make up 0.05% to 0.07% of the sample.

Healthy HIV-negative adults with no recently reported acute infections or vaccinations were included as donors. Only Caucasian adults living in Nashville, Tennessee, USA were represented among the donors. CD4+ T cells were enriched by magnetic negative selection; naive cells were then positively selected on CD45RA, and the negative fraction formed the memory subset. After blood collection by leukapheresis, PBMCs were isolated using Ficoll-Histopaque density gradient centrifugation and then cryopreserved in the vapor phase of liquid nitrogen. Analytical flow cytometry was used to check the purity and quantity of each magnetically sorted T cell population. From each sorted fraction, genomic DNA was isolated and quantified by UV absorbance on a Nanodrop 2000c. This record belongs to a study of shared clonotypes between healthy human individuals (dated by TCRdb to 2018 to 2021). Study-level background: Two women and a few men aged 18 to 49 years were included in the cohort. Between about 0.9 and 10 billion PBMCs per donor were obtained by leukapheresis. For each donor, CD4 naive and CD4 memory were each run on three plates, CD8 naive on two plates, and CD8 memory on one plate. To estimate repertoire size and how much clonotypes are shared between individuals, the study performed deep sequencing of blood TCR repertoires from a handful of healthy adults. Libraries were prepared and TCR repertoires were sequenced by different laboratories using diverse techniques, in order to increase sequencing depth and limit assay-specific biases. Overall study outcomes, separate from this receptor: Compared with non-shared clonotypes, clonotypes shared by all four sorted-subset donors had higher generation probabilities. Pairwise subsampling led to the expectation that sequencing depth would affect the degree of clonotype sharing among donors. Because the study included only a small number of donors, the genetic and exposure-history diversity represented was limited. Rarefaction of sorted-subset datasets indicated incomplete sequencing despite the large sequencing depth. Estimated clonotype richness was generally larger for naive than for memory subsets. About 5% of naive CD4, 3.5% of naive CD8, about 2.1% of memory CD4, and 0.35% to 0.4% of memory CD8 clonotypes were shared across a few donors. Sampling was restricted to blood, and TCR repertoires in tissue are likely to differ from TCR repertoires in blood.

CDR1 MNHNY and CDR2 SVGAGI are derived from the germline V gene (reference sequence). Including cysteine and phenylalanine, the CDR3 has 15 amino acids. The read is trimmed to its CDR3 DNA, 45 bases read in frame from base 1. The junction carries 12 bases between V and J, which are trimmed by 2 bases and 3 bases respectively. This receptor was identified in a woman in her twenties or thirties in good health. The sequenced sample was naive CD4+ T cells sorted from blood. The meaning of the sample's cell subset or site label: CD45RA+ positively selected. The chain was built from TRBV6-6 and TRBJ2-3, with the D gene possibly TRBD1 or TRBD2, each one fitting 5 bases. The sequenced DNA: TGTGCCAGCAGTTACGGGGGAGCAGGGACAGATACGCAGTATTTT. Its amino acids are CASSYGGAGTDTQYF.